The TCR beta chain under discussion was sequenced for a study of blood T cell repertoires in COVID-19. The overall study: Acute and convalescent COVID-19 specimens originated in the United States, Italy and Spain. PBMCs, B-cell-depleted T cells, or T cells provided the cDNA or gDNA that made up the material.

Study processing details: It was from reference gene primer amplification that nucleated cell counts were estimated. Libraries were prepared by immunoSEQ multiplex PCR; TCRdb keeps only in-frame clonotypes and omits some of them. V and J calls and clone size follow that table, whereas D and trimming were derived from the DNA. The sample has more than 90,000 clones, roughly 80% seen once. Germline CDR1 is LGHNA and CDR2 is YNFKEQ. The CDR3 spans 17 residues. Trimming took 0 bases from V and 0 from J, leaving 12 bases between them. By sample fraction, this clone is medium-sized. The J gene is TRBJ2-1, the V gene TRBV4-2; D gene unclear. This TCR came from a man in his forties or fifties with acute or convalescent COVID-19. Sequenced sample: peripheral blood. CDR3 coding DNA: TGTGCCAGCAGCCAAGATCTTGAGGAGAGCTCCTACAATGAGCAGTTCTTC. Amino acid sequence: CASSQDLEESSYNEQFF.